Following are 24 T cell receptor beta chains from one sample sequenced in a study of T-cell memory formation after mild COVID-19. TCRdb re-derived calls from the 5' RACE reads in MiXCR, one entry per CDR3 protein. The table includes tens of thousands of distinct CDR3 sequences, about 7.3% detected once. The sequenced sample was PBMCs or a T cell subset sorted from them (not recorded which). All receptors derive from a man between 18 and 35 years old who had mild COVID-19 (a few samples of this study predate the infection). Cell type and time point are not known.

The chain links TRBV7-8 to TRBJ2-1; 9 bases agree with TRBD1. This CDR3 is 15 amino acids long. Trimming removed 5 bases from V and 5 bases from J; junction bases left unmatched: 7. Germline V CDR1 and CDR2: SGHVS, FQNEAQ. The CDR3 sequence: CASSPWDREDNEQFF. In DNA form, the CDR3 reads TGTGCCAGCAGCCCGTGGGACAGGGAAGACAATGAGCAGTTCTTC.

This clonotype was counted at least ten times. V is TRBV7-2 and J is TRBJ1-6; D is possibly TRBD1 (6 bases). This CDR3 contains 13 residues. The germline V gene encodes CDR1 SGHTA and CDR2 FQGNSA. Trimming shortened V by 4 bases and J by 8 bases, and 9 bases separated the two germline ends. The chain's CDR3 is CASSYRDDSPLHF. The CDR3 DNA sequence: TGTGCCAGCAGCTACAGGGATGATTCACCCCTCCACTTT.

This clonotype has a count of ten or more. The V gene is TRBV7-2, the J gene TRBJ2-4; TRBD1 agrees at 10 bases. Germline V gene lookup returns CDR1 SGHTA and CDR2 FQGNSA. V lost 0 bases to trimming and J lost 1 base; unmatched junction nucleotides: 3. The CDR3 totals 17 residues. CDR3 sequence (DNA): TGTGCCAGCAGCTTAGCGCAGGGACAGGGGGCCAAAAACATTCAGTACTTC. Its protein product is CASSLAQGQGAKNIQYF. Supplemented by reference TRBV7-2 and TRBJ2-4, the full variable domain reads GAGVSQSPSNKVTEKGKDVELRCDPISGHTALYWYRQSLGQGLEFLIYFQGNSAPDKSGLPSDRFSAERTGGSVSTLTIQRTQQEDSAVYLCASSLAQGQGAKNIQYFGAGTRLSVL.

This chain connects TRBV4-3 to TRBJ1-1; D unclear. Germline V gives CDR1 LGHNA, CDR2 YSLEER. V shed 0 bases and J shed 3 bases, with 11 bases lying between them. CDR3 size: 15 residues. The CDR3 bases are TGCGCCAGCAGCCAAGAGTCGAGAAGCGACACTGAAGCTTTCTTT. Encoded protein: CASSQESRSDTEAFF.

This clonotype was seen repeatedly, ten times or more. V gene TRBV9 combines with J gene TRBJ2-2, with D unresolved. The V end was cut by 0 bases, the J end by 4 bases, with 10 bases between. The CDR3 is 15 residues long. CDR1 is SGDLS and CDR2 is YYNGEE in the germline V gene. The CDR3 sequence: CASSVDGSSTGELFF. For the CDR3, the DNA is TGTGCCAGCAGCGTAGATGGCAGCAGCACCGGGGAGCTGTTTTTT.

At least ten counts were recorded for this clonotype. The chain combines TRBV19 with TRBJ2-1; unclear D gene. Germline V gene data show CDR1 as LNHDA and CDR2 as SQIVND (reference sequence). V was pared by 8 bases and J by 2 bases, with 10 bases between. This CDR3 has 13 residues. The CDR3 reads CASQFSPYNEQFF. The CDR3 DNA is TGTGCCAGTCAATTTTCCCCCTACAATGAGCAGTTCTTC.

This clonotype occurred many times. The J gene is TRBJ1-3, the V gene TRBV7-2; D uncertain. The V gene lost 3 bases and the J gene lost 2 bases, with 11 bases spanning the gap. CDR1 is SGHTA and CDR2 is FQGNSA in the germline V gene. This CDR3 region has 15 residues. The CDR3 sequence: CASSFQFGAGNTIYF. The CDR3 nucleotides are TGTGCCAGCAGCTTCCAGTTTGGGGCTGGAAACACCATATATTTT.

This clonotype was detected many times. The chain's CDR3 is CASSRDILSEAFF. The CDR3 coding sequence is TGTGCCAGCAGTAGGGACATACTCTCCGAAGCTTTCTTT. This chain uses TRBV6-6 with TRBJ1-1; TRBD1 is a possible D gene (6 bases). Germline assignment: CDR1 MNHNY and CDR2 SVGAGI (reference sequence). CDR3 length: 13 residues. V was clipped by 5 bases and J by 8 bases, with 15 bases between them.

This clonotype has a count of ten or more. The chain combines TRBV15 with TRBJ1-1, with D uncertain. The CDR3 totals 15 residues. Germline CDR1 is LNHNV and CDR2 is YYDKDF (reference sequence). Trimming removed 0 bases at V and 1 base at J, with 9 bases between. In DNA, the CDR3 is TGTGCCACCAGCAGAGAGGGGTCTGGGAACACTGAAGCTTTCTTT. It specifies CATSREGSGNTEAFF.

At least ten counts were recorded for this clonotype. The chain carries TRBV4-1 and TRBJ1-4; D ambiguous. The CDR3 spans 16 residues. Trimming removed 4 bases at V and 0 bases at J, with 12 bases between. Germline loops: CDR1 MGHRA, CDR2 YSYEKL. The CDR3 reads CASSRNRASTNEKLFF. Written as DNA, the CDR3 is TGCGCCAGCAGCCGAAACCGGGCCTCAACTAATGAAAAACTGTTTTTT.

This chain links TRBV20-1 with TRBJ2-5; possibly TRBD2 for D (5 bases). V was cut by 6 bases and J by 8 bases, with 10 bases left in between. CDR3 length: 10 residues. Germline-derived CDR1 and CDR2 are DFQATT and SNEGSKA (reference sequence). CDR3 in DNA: TGCAGTGCCCGGACTCCTACCCAGTACTTC. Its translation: CSARTPTQYF.

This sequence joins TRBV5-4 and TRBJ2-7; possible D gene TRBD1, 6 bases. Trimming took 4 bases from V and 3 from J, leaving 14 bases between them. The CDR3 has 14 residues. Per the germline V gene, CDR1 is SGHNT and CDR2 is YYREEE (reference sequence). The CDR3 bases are TGTGCCAGCAGCCTGGGCCTACAGGGCTACGAGCAGTACTTC. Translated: CASSLGLQGYEQYF.

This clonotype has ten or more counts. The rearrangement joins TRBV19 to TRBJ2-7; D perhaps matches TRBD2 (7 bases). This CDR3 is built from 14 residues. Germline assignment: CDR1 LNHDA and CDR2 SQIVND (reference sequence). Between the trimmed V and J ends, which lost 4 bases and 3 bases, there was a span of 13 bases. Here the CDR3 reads CASSKGGAFYEQYF. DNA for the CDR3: TGTGCCAGTAGTAAGGGGGGGGCGTTCTACGAGCAGTACTTC.

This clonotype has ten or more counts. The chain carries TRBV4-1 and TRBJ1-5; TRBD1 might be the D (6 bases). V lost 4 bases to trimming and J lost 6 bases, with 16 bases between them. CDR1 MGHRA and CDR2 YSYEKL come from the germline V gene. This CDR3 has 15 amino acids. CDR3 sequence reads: CASSPGRTDGQPQHF. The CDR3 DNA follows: TGCGCCAGCAGCCCGGGGCGGACAGACGGTCAGCCCCAGCATTTT.

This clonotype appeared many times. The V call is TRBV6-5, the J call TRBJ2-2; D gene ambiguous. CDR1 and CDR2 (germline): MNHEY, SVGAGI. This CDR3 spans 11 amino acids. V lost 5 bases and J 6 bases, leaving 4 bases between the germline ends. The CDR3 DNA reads TGTGCCAGCAGTGCCTCCGGGGAGCTGTTTTTT. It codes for CASSASGELFF.

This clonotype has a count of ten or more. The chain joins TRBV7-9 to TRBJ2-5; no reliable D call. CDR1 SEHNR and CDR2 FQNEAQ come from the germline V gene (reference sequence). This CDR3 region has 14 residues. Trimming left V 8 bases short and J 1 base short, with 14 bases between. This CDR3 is CASLPEWGQETQYF. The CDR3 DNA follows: TGTGCCAGCTTGCCGGAGTGGGGCCAAGAGACCCAGTACTTC.

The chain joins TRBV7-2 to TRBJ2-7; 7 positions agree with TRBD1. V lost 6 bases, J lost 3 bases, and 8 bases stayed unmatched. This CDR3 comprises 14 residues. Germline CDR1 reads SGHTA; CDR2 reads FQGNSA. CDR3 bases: TGTGCCAGCAGAGAAGGGACAGTCGGCTACGAGCAGTACTTC. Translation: CASREGTVGYEQYF.

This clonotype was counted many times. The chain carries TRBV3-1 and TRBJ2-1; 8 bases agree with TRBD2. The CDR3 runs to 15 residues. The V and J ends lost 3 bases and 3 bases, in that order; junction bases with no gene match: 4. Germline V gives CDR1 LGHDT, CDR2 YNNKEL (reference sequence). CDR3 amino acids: CASSQFTSGYNEQFF. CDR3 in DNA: TGTGCCAGCAGCCAGTTCACTAGCGGCTACAATGAGCAGTTCTTC.

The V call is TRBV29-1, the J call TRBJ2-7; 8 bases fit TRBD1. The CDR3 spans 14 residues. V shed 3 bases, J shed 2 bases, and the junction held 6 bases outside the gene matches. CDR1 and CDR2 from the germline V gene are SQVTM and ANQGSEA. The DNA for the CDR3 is TGCAGCGTTGAGGGACAGGCCTTACCCTACGAGCAGTACTTC. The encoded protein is CSVEGQALPYEQYF.

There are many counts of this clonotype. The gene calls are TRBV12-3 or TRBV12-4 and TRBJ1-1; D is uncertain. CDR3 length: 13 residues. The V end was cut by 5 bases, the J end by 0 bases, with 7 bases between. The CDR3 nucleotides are TGTGCCAGCAGTCCCCAGATGAACACTGAAGCTTTCTTT. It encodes CASSPQMNTEAFF.

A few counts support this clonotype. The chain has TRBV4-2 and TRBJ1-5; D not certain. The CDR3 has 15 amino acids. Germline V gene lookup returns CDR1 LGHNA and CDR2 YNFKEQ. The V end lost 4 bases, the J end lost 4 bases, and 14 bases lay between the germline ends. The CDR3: CASSRIDGPNQPQHF. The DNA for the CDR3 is TGTGCCAGCAGCCGGATAGACGGCCCAAATCAGCCCCAGCATTTT.

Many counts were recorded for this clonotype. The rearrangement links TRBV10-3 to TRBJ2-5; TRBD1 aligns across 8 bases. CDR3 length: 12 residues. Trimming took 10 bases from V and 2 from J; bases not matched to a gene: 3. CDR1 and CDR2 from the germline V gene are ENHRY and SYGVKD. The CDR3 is CATRQGQETQYF. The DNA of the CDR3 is TGTGCCACAAGACAGGGGCAAGAGACCCAGTACTTC.

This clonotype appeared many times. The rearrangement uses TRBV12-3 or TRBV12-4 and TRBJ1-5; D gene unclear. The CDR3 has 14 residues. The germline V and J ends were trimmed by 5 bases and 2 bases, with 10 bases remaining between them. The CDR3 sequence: CASSDTAGNQPQHF. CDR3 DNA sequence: TGTGCCAGCAGTGACACAGCAGGCAATCAGCCCCAGCATTTT.

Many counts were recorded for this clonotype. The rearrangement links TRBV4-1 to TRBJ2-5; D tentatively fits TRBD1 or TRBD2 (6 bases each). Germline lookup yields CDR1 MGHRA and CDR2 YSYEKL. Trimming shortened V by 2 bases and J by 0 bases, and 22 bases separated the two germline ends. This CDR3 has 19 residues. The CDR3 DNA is TGCGCCAGCAGCCAATCAATAGGAAGTCCCGGGGGCTACCAAGAGACCCAGTACTTC. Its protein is CASSQSIGSPGGYQETQYF.